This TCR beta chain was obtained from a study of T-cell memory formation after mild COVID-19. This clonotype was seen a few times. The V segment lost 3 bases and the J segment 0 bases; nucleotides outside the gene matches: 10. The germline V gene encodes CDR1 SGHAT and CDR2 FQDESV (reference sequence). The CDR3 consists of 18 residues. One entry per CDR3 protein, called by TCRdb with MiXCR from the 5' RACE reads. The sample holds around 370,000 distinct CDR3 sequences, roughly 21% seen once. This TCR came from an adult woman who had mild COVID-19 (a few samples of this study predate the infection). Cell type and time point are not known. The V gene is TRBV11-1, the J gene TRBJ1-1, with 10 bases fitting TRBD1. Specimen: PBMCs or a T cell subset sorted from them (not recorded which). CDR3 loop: CASSFPPDRGQMNTEAFF. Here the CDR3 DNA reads TGTGCCAGCAGCTTTCCCCCCGACAGGGGGCAAATGAACACTGAAGCTTTCTTT.